The sequence of this TCR beta chain was determined in a study of blood T cells in healthy people across ages. Broader study findings: Per million T cells, TCR beta diversity dropped roughly linearly as age increased. Without sorted subsets, naive and antigen-experienced compartments could not be conclusively compared.

This CDR3 region has 15 residues. V was pared by 5 bases and J by 4 bases, with 6 bases of the junction left unmatched. Germline-derived CDR1 and CDR2 are SGHRS and YFSETQ. For this clonotype: Antigen unknown.

The authors ran a second PCR of roughly 6 to 12 cycles using a sample-barcoded 5' primer and a J-beta primer mix. Each cDNA molecule carried a tag from a template-switch adaptor that contained 12 random nucleotides. Every sample gave at least 2.5 million paired-end reads containing CDR3. Each CDR3 protein gets one entry after TCRdb re-called the 5' RACE reads with MiXCR. This sample has approximately 400,000 distinct CDR3 sequences, with 52% found just once. Sequenced input: blood. V and J are TRBV5-1 and TRBJ2-3; TRBD1 matches at 11 bases. The receptor's source is a man aged 55 to 70 in good health. In DNA, the CDR3 is TGCGCCAGCAGTATCCAGGGACAGGGGGCAGATACGCAGTATTTT. Residues: CASSIQGQGADTQYF.